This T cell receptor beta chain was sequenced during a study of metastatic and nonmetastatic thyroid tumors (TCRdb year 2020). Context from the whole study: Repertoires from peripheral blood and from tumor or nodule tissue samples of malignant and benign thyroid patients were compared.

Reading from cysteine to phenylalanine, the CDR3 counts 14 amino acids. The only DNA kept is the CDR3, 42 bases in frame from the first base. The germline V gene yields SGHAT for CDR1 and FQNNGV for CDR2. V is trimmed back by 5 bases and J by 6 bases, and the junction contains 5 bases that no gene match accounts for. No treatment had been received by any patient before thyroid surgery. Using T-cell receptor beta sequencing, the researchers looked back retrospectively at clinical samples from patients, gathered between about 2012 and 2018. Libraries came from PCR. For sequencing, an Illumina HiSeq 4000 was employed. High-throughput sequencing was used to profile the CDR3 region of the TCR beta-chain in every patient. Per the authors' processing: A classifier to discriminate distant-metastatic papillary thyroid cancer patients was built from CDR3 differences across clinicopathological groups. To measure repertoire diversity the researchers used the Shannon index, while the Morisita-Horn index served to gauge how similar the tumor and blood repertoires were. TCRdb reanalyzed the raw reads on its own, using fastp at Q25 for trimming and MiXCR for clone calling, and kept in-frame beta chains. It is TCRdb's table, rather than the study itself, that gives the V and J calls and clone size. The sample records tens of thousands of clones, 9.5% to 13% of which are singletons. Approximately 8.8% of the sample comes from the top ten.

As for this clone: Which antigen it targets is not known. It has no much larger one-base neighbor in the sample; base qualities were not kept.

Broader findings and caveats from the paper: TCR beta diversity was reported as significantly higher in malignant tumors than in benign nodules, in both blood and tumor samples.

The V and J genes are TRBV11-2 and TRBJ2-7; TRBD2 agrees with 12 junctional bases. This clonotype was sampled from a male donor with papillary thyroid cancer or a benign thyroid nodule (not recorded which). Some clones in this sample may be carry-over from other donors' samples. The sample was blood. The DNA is TGTGCCAGCAGCCGTGGACTAGCGGGAAGCGAGCAGTACTTC. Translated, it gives CASSRGLAGSEQYF.